Following are 28 T cell receptor beta chains from one sample sequenced in a study of cytomegalovirus exposure and HLA in healthy donors. Here immunoSEQ multiplex PCR was the method, and the copy in TCRdb shows in-frame clones only, minus some. In the table there are roughly 120,000 clones, 88% of which are singletons. The sequenced sample was PBMCs. The origin of the receptors is a man in his late teens or twenties in good health and CMV-seropositive.

A few counts support this clone. The chain is built from TRBV19 and TRBJ1-4; D may be TRBD1 (6 bases). CDR3 length: 14 residues. Deletions cut 8 bases from V and 7 bases from J, with 17 bases between. The germline V gene encodes CDR1 LNHDA and CDR2 SQIVND (reference sequence). CDR3 sequence: CASWDNFGLEKLFF. CDR3 nucleotides: TGTGCCAGTTGGGACAACTTCGGACTTGAAAAACTGTTTTTT. Filled out from reference TRBV19 and TRBJ1-4, the complete variable domain reads DGGITQSPKYLFRKEGQNVTLSCEQNLNHDAMYWYRQDPGQGLRLIYYSQIVNDFQKGDIAEGYSVSREKKESFPLTVTSAQKNPTAFYLCASWDNFGLEKLFFGSGTQLSVL.

This clone was observed a single time. This chain joins TRBV6-4 and TRBJ2-3, with 12 bases that match TRBD1. Germline CDR1 is MRHNA and CDR2 is SNTAGT. The CDR3 covers 18 residues. The trim removed 2 bases at V and 3 bases at J, leaving 9 bases unmatched. CDR3 loop: CASSDRPVGQGATDTQYF. The CDR3, as DNA: TGTGCCAGCAGTGACCGTCCGGTGGGACAGGGGGCGACAGATACGCAGTATTTT.

The rearrangement joins TRBV19 to TRBJ1-1; 7 bases align to TRBD1. The CDR3 totals 14 residues. Germline CDR1 is LNHDA and CDR2 is SQIVND (reference sequence). V was pared by 1 base and J by 8 bases, with 7 bases of the junction left unmatched. This CDR3 reads CASSIAKDRREAFF. CDR3 DNA sequence: TGTGCCAGTAGTATAGCTAAGGACAGGCGCGAAGCTTTCTTT.

V gene TRBV15 combines with J gene TRBJ2-1; 7 bases are a match to TRBD2. Unmatched junction bases numbered 8, after V lost 1 base and J lost 2 bases. This CDR3 is 17 amino acids long. CDR1 and CDR2 (germline): LNHNV, YYDKDF (reference sequence). The CDR3 DNA reads TGTGCCACCAGCAGAGTTACCCGTGGGGGGGCCTACAATGAGCAGTTCTTC. The encoded protein is CATSRVTRGGAYNEQFF.

The V and J genes are TRBV7-2 and TRBJ1-5; D remains unclear. V shed 1 base and J shed 3 bases, with 7 bases lying between them. The CDR3 is 14 amino acids. The germline gives CDR1 SGHTA, CDR2 FQGNSA. This CDR3 is CASSLGGFNQPQHF. DNA of the CDR3: TGTGCCAGCAGCTTAGGAGGGTTCAATCAGCCCCAGCATTTT.

Here the CDR3 DNA reads TGTGCCAGCAGCTTAGAGGGAGGCACAGATACGCAGTATTTT. This translates into CASSLEGGTDTQYF. This sequence joins TRBV7-9 and TRBJ2-3; a possible D gene is TRBD2 (5 bases). Germline V gene lookup returns CDR1 SEHNR and CDR2 FQNEAQ (reference sequence). This CDR3 spans 14 amino acids. Trimming shortened V by 1 base and J by 1 base, and 6 bases separated the two germline ends.

The CDR3 protein is CASSRLAGAYNEQFF. The CDR3 coding sequence is TGTGCCAGCAGCAGACTAGCGGGGGCTTACAATGAGCAGTTCTTC. V gene TRBV14 combines with J gene TRBJ2-1; TRBD2 matches 12 bases. This CDR3 is built from 15 residues. V lost 5 bases to trimming and J lost 4 bases; unmatched junction nucleotides: 3. The V gene's germline CDR1 is SGHDN and CDR2 FVKESK. The full variable domain, rest sourced from reference TRBV14 and TRBJ2-1, is EAGVTQFPSHSVIEKGQTVTLRCDPISGHDNLYWYRRVMGKEIKFLLHFVKESKQDESGMPNNRFLAERTGGTYSTLKVQPAELEDSGVYFCASSRLAGAYNEQFFGPGTRLTVL.

J is TRBJ1-5 and V is TRBV10-3, with a tentative D call TRBD1 (6 bases). The V end lost 10 bases, the J end lost 6 bases, and 22 bases lay between the germline ends. Germline CDR1 is ENHRY and CDR2 is SYGVKD. There are 15 residues in the CDR3. The CDR3 bases are TGTGCCACCCTATCAGGGGAGGGTAGGAGTCAGCCCCAGCATTTT. Encoded protein: CATLSGEGRSQPQHF.

This chain joins TRBV7-2 and TRBJ1-1; D not resolved. The length of the CDR3 is 14 residues. Germline V gene data show CDR1 as SGHTA and CDR2 as FQGNSA. The V gene lost 5 bases and the J gene lost 2 bases, with 12 bases spanning the gap. This CDR3 reads CASSGRTGNTEAFF. CDR3 sequence (DNA): TGTGCCAGCAGCGGACGGACGGGAAACACTGAAGCTTTCTTT.

The V and J genes are TRBV5-1 and TRBJ2-5; 7 nucleotides match TRBD1. Germline loops: CDR1 SGHRS, CDR2 YFSETQ. CDR3 length equals 15 residues. V trimming: 3 bases; J trimming: 5 bases; junction bases outside the gene matches: 10. The CDR3 sequence: CASSSETGLGETQYF. CDR3 coding DNA: TGCGCCAGCAGCTCAGAGACAGGGCTGGGGGAGACCCAGTACTTC. Variable domain in full (rest from reference TRBV5-1 and TRBJ2-5): KAGVTQTPRYLIKTRGQQVTLSCSPISGHRSVSWYQQTPGQGLQFLFEYFSETQRNKGNFPGRFSGRQFSNSRSEMNVSTLELGDSALYLCASSSETGLGETQYFGPGTRLLVL.

The chain combines TRBV7-9 with TRBJ1-4; unclear D gene. The V and J ends lost 5 bases and 5 bases respectively, with 18 bases between them. CDR3 length: 16 amino acids. The V gene's germline CDR1 is SEHNR and CDR2 FQNEAQ (reference sequence). The CDR3 sequence: CASSPRNAGTNEKLFF. The CDR3 bases are TGTGCCAGCAGCCCTCGAAACGCGGGCACGAATGAAAAACTGTTTTTT.

There are a few counts of this clone. V and J are TRBV6-5 and TRBJ1-5; D unresolved. Germline CDR1 and CDR2: MNHEY and SVGAGI. Trimming took off 6 bases at V and 4 bases at J, with 10 bases between the two ends. The CDR3 is 13 residues long. In DNA, the CDR3 is TGTGCCAGCAGGGCCGGGAGGAATCAGCCCCAGCATTTT. Its translation is CASRAGRNQPQHF.

The chain is built from TRBV29-1 and TRBJ1-1; TRBD1 is a possible D gene (5 bases). CDR3 length equals 13 residues. V was shortened by 7 bases and J by 1 base, with 13 bases between the two germline ends. Per germline, CDR1 SQVTM and CDR2 ANQGSEA. This CDR3 reads CSAVGQANTEAFF. The CDR3 DNA sequence: TGCAGCGCCGTAGGACAAGCGAACACTGAAGCTTTCTTT.

This chain connects TRBV7-9 to TRBJ2-5, with TRBD2 matching 13 bases. J lost 5 bases, V lost 6 bases, and 12 bases had no gene match. CDR3 length: 17 residues. CDR1 is SEHNR, CDR2 FQNEAQ, per germline (reference sequence). The CDR3 DNA follows: TGTGCCAGCAGACGTCCTTTGGGACTAGCGGGGACGGAGACCCAGTACTTC. This encodes CASRRPLGLAGTETQYF.

V and J are TRBV11-2 and TRBJ2-3; D is possibly TRBD2 (5 bases). Germline V gives CDR1 SGHAT, CDR2 FQNNGV. The CDR3 loop spans 15 amino acids. Trimming took off 5 bases at V and 4 bases at J, with 16 bases between the two ends. CDR3 sequence (DNA): TGTGCCAGCAGCCGGACGTATGGAGGACCAGATACGCAGTATTTT. Its translation is CASSRTYGGPDTQYF.

J is TRBJ1-1 and V is TRBV6-5; possibly TRBD1 for D (5 bases). Trimming stripped 4 bases from V and 5 bases from J, with 14 bases between. CDR3 length: 14 amino acids. Germline V CDR1 and CDR2: MNHEY, SVGAGI. In DNA, the CDR3 is TGTGCCAGCAGTTCAGGGAATCGGTGGACTGAAGCTTTCTTT. It codes for CASSSGNRWTEAFF.

This clone has more than one count but fewer than ten. V usage is TRBV5-1 and J usage is TRBJ1-1, with D perhaps matching TRBD1 (5 bases). The CDR3 consists of 14 residues. Trimming removed 3 bases at V and 5 bases at J, with 14 bases between. Germline lookup yields CDR1 SGHRS and CDR2 YFSETQ. The CDR3, as DNA: TGCGCCAGCAGCTCCCCGGGACTTGGGACTGAAGCTTTCTTT. It yields the protein CASSSPGLGTEAFF.

The chain has TRBV11-2 and TRBJ1-1; D is possibly TRBD1 (5 bases). Germline V CDR1 and CDR2: SGHAT, FQNNGV. The V gene lost 5 bases and the J gene lost 6 bases, with 13 bases spanning the gap. This CDR3 is built from 13 residues. In DNA, the CDR3 is TGTGCCAGCAGCCAATCCCCGGGGGCTGAAGCTTTCTTT. As protein: CASSQSPGAEAFF.

The chain couples TRBV19 to TRBJ1-5, with 7 bases fitting TRBD1. V lost 7 bases to trimming and J lost 6 bases; unmatched junction nucleotides: 6. In germline, CDR1 is LNHDA, CDR2 SQIVND (reference sequence). This CDR3 has 13 amino acids. CDR3 coding DNA: TGTGCCAGTACCATGACAGGGCTTCAGCCCCAGCATTTT. It is translated as CASTMTGLQPQHF. Combining the CDR3 with reference TRBV19 and TRBJ1-5 gives the whole variable domain DGGITQSPKYLFRKEGQNVTLSCEQNLNHDAMYWYRQDPGQGLRLIYYSQIVNDFQKGDIAEGYSVSREKKESFPLTVTSAQKNPTAFYLCASTMTGLQPQHFGDGTRLSIL.

This chain uses TRBV29-1 with TRBJ2-3; tentatively, D is TRBD1 (7 bases). Germline assignment: CDR1 SQVTM and CDR2 ANQGSEA. V gave up 2 bases and J gave up 8 bases, with 17 bases separating them. The CDR3 covers 14 residues. The CDR3 DNA reads as TGCAGCGTTGAATGGTCAGGGGGGCGGGGTACGCAGTATTTT. Amino acid sequence: CSVEWSGGRGTQYF.

The V and J genes are TRBV7-9 and TRBJ1-3; 11 bases are a match to TRBD1. Germline V gene lookup returns CDR1 SEHNR and CDR2 FQNEAQ (reference sequence). V trimming: 8 bases; J trimming: 0 bases; junction bases outside the gene matches: 9. The CDR3 is made up of 17 amino acids. In nucleotides, the CDR3 is TGTGCCAGCCCGGACAGGGGGCCCACCGACTCTGGAAACACCATATATTTT. It translates to CASPDRGPTDSGNTIYF.

In DNA form, the CDR3 reads TGTGCCAGCAGAAACCCCATCAGGGCCCCTGGCTCCTACGAGCAGTACTTC. Its translation: CASRNPIRAPGSYEQYF. The rearrangement uses TRBV28 and TRBJ2-7, with D possibly being TRBD1 (5 bases). Germline V gene lookup returns CDR1 MDHEN and CDR2 SYDVKM. The CDR3 sequence is 17 residues long. Trimming shortened V by 6 bases and J by 0 bases, and 21 bases separated the two germline ends. Looking up the rest from reference TRBV28 and TRBJ2-7 gives the full variable domain: DVKVTQSSRYLVKRTGEKVFLECVQDMDHENMFWYRQDPGLGLRLIYFSYDVKMKEKGDIPEGYSVSREKKERFSLILESASTNQTSMYLCASRNPIRAPGSYEQYFGPGTRLTVT.

This chain connects TRBV6-5 to TRBJ2-7, with D unclear. V was trimmed by 4 bases and J by 3 bases, leaving 4 bases between them. Per germline, CDR1 MNHEY and CDR2 SVGAGI. This CDR3 spans 11 amino acids. In nucleotides, the CDR3 is TGTGCCAGCAGTTCCCTCTACGAGCAGTACTTC. This encodes CASSSLYEQYF.

CDR3 nucleotides: TGTGCCAGTAGTATCGCTCCCCTCAGGGTTCCTATGTACGAGCAGTACTTC. It is translated as CASSIAPLRVPMYEQYF. The chain has TRBV19 and TRBJ2-7; D possibly corresponds to TRBD1 (5 bases). Per germline, CDR1 LNHDA and CDR2 SQIVND (reference sequence). CDR3 length: 17 amino acids. Trimming pared 3 bases from V and 4 bases from J, leaving 22 bases between.

The chain carries TRBV2 and TRBJ1-2; TRBD1 might be the D (5 bases). In germline, CDR1 is SNHLY, CDR2 FYNNEI. Trimming pared 6 bases from V and 5 bases from J, leaving 13 bases between. CDR3 size: 13 residues. This CDR3 is CASRGNRPYGYTF. In DNA form, the CDR3 reads TGTGCCAGCAGGGGGAACAGGCCATATGGCTACACCTTC.

The genes are TRBV2 and TRBJ1-2, with no clear D. Trimming left V 2 bases short and J 2 bases short, with 12 bases between. CDR3 length: 15 residues. Germline lookup yields CDR1 SNHLY and CDR2 FYNNEI. CDR3 DNA: TGTGCCAGCAGTGAAATTTTGTACTTGAACTATGGCTACACCTTC. Translating gives CASSEILYLNYGYTF.

This rearrangement joins TRBV6-4 to TRBJ1-5, with a tentative D call TRBD1 (5 bases). In germline, CDR1 is MRHNA, CDR2 SNTAGT. CDR3 size: 16 residues. Trimming cost V 7 bases and J 3 bases, with 19 bases left between them. CDR3 sequence (DNA): TGTGCCAGCACTCCCTTGGGGGGAGCAAACAATCAGCCCCAGCATTTT. Its protein is CASTPLGGANNQPQHF.

J is TRBJ1-1 and V is TRBV19; TRBD1 matches 9 bases. The CDR3 length is 15 residues. The germline gives CDR1 LNHDA, CDR2 SQIVND (reference sequence). After removal of 8 bases from V and 1 base from J, the junction contained 8 bases not matched to a gene. The CDR3 is CASQKLGQGNTEAFF. The CDR3 bases are TGTGCCAGTCAAAAGCTGGGACAGGGGAACACTGAAGCTTTCTTT.